These 5 T cell receptor beta chains originate from one sample sequenced in a study of cytomegalovirus exposure and HLA in healthy donors. Generated by immunoSEQ multiplex PCR, the TCRdb table keeps only in-frame clones and is missing some. The sample records over 150,000 clones, around 80% being singletons. The sample consisted of PBMCs. These receptors originate from a woman aged 25 to 39 in good health and CMV-seropositive.

CDR3 residues: CATRLAGGHDEQYF. For the CDR3, the DNA is TGCGCCACCCGACTAGCGGGAGGTCACGACGAGCAGTACTTC. V and J are TRBV5-1 and TRBJ2-7, with 13 bases fitting TRBD2. The CDR3 consists of 14 residues. Losses at the gene ends were 9 bases for V and 5 bases for J; bases not matched to a gene: 8. The germline V gene encodes CDR1 SGHRS and CDR2 YFSETQ.

This rearrangement joins TRBV18 to TRBJ2-7, with 9 bases lining up with TRBD2. This CDR3 is 16 amino acids long. CDR1 is KGHSH, CDR2 LQKENI, per germline. Trimming took 2 bases from V and 4 from J; bases not matched to a gene: 9. The CDR3 sequence: CASSPSGGRASYEQYF. The CDR3 nucleotides are TGTGCCAGCTCACCATCAGGCGGGAGGGCGAGTTACGAGCAGTACTTC. Combining the CDR3 with reference TRBV18 and TRBJ2-7 gives the whole variable domain NAGVMQNPRHLVRRRGQEARLRCSPMKGHSHVYWYRQLPEEGLKFMVYLQKENIIDESGMPKERFSAEFPKEGPSILRIQQVVRGDSAAYFCASSPSGGRASYEQYFGPGTRLTVT.

This chain joins TRBV9 and TRBJ2-1; weak D call: TRBD2 (6 bases). V gave up 3 bases and J gave up 7 bases, with 17 bases separating them. The CDR3 has 15 residues. From germline, CDR1 is SGDLS and CDR2 YYNGEE. The DNA for the CDR3 is TGTGCCAGCAGCGCGAGCGGGTTCGGGTCTAATGAGCAGTTCTTC. Amino acids: CASSASGFGSNEQFF.

This chain joins TRBV2 and TRBJ2-7; D call uncertain. The germline V gene encodes CDR1 SNHLY and CDR2 FYNNEI. The CDR3 is 14 amino acids. The V and J ends lost 8 bases and 4 bases respectively, with 18 bases between them. CDR3 DNA: TGTGCCAGCTCGGTTTACCAATACGGGTACGAGCAGTACTTC. Protein sequence: CASSVYQYGYEQYF. The whole variable domain, filled in from reference TRBV2 and TRBJ2-7, reads EPEVTQTPSHQVTQMGQEVILRCVPISNHLYFYWYRQILGQKVEFLVSFYNNEISEKSEIFDDQFSVERPDGSNFTLKIRSTKLEDSAMYFCASSVYQYGYEQYFGPGTRLTVT.

V gene TRBV7-8 combines with J gene TRBJ2-7; 9 bases map to TRBD2. The germline CDR1 and CDR2 sequences are SGHVS and FQNEAQ. V lost 1 base, J lost 6 bases, and 4 bases stayed unmatched. This CDR3 region has 14 residues. The CDR3 reads CASSLVSGSSEQYF. In nucleotides, the CDR3 is TGTGCCAGCAGCTTAGTTAGCGGGAGCTCCGAGCAGTACTTC.